These 23 T cell receptor beta chains were all obtained from the same sample, sequenced in a study of blood T cell repertoires in COVID-19. Generated by immunoSEQ multiplex PCR, the TCRdb table keeps only in-frame clones and is missing some. This table holds 170,000 or so clones, approximately 90% found once. Sequencing was done on a sample of peripheral blood. All receptors come from a man aged 50-59 years with acute or convalescent COVID-19.

The rearrangement links TRBV4-1 to TRBJ2-2; 7 bases align to TRBD1. After removal of 2 bases from V and 6 bases from J, the junction contained 6 bases not matched to a gene. The CDR3 spans 15 residues. Germline CDR1 reads MGHRA; CDR2 reads YSYEKL. The CDR3 spells CASSQIMGQSGELFF. CDR3 in DNA: TGCGCCAGCAGCCAAATCATGGGACAGTCCGGGGAGCTGTTTTTT.

The chain recombines TRBV6-5 with TRBJ2-7; 8 bases fit TRBD1. The CDR3 has 12 amino acids. Germline CDR1 is MNHEY and CDR2 is SVGAGI. With V trimmed by 5 bases and J by 5 bases, 2 bases remained unmatched. The CDR3 DNA reads TGTGCCAGCAGTCTACAGGGGGACGAGCAGTACTTC. This encodes CASSLQGDEQYF.

The chain is built from TRBV9 and TRBJ2-1, with 8 bases matching TRBD2. This CDR3 is built from 13 residues. The germline CDR1 and CDR2 sequences are SGDLS and YYNGEE. With 1 base clipped from V and 8 bases from J, the junction kept 2 bases outside the gene matches. CDR3 bases: TGTGCCAGCAGCGTATTAGCGGGGTATGAGCAGTTCTTC. Translated: CASSVLAGYEQFF.

The chain uses TRBV28 and TRBJ1-2; the match to TRBD1 covers 9 bases. V dropped 5 bases and J dropped 5; count of bases not matched to a gene: 0. This CDR3 comprises 12 residues. Germline assignment: CDR1 MDHEN and CDR2 SYDVKM. The CDR3 here is CASSGTGYGYTF. The DNA for the CDR3 is TGTGCCAGCAGTGGGACAGGGTATGGCTACACCTTC.

The chain couples TRBV19 to TRBJ2-1, with TRBD2 matching 9 bases. The CDR3 contains 13 residues. With V trimmed by 1 base and J by 12 bases, 4 bases remained unmatched. The germline CDR1 and CDR2 sequences are LNHDA and SQIVND (reference sequence). The CDR3 DNA sequence: TGTGCCAGTAGTATAGTTGGAGCGGGAGGGCAGTTCTTC. Amino acid sequence: CASSIVGAGGQFF.

CDR3 nucleotide sequence: TGCGCCAGCAGCCTAATCGGGACAGGGAACGAGCCCCAGCATTTT. Its protein product is CASSLIGTGNEPQHF. This chain links TRBV10-1 with TRBJ1-5, with TRBD1 matching over 9 bases. The V and J ends lost 6 bases and 8 bases, in that order; junction bases with no gene match: 11. There are 15 residues in the CDR3. Germline V lookup: CDR1 WNHNN, CDR2 SYGVQD (reference sequence).

This chain uses TRBV19 with TRBJ1-6, with TRBD1 matching over 10 bases. In germline, CDR1 is LNHDA, CDR2 SQIVND (reference sequence). The CDR3 contains 18 residues. Trimming cost V 4 bases and J 9 bases; bases outside gene matches: 15. The CDR3, as DNA: TGTGCCAGTAGTACGAAGACAGGGGGCACATCTAGAGGTTCACCCCTCCACTTT. This translates into CASSTKTGGTSRGSPLHF.

This rearrangement joins TRBV7-3 to TRBJ2-2; D might be TRBD1 (5 bases). Germline V gene lookup returns CDR1 SGHTA and CDR2 FQGTGA. Trimming took off 2 bases at V and 5 bases at J, with 15 bases between the two ends. This CDR3 has 16 residues. The CDR3 DNA is TGTGCCAGCAGCTTACATCCAGCGACAGCAACCGGGGAGCTGTTTTTT. Residues: CASSLHPATATGELFF.

The sample holds one count of this clone. The chain carries TRBV23-1 and TRBJ2-4, with 9 positions matching TRBD1. TRBV23-1 is an open reading frame, and its role is uncertain. V gave up 8 bases and J gave up 0 bases; unmatched junction bases: 8. The CDR3 has 16 residues. CDR3: CASRSGQGRAKNIQYF. CDR3 in DNA: TGCGCCAGCCGATCGGGACAGGGCCGAGCCAAAAACATTCAGTACTTC.

This sequence joins TRBV14 and TRBJ1-2; a possible D gene is TRBD1 (6 bases). Per the germline V gene, CDR1 is SGHDN and CDR2 is FVKESK. Trimming took off 5 bases at V and 7 bases at J, with 14 bases between the two ends. This CDR3 is 13 amino acids long. For the CDR3, the DNA is TGTGCCAGCAGCTCCACAGGGTTAGCTGGCTACACCTTC. Amino acids: CASSSTGLAGYTF.

The gene calls are TRBV6-2 or TRBV6-3 and TRBJ1-5; 7 bases fit TRBD1. The V gene's germline CDR1 is MNHEY and CDR2 SVGEGT. This CDR3 has 18 residues. Trimming at V came to 4 bases and at J to 0 bases, leaving 12 bases not matched to a gene. CDR3 sequence reads: CASSFTGQDFYSNQPQHF. For the CDR3, the DNA is TGTGCCAGCAGTTTCACCGGACAGGACTTTTATAGCAATCAGCCCCAGCATTTT.

CDR3 coding DNA: TGTGCCAGCTCACCAACCGGGGGTCCTGAGCAGTTCTTC. Residues: CASSPTGGPEQFF. This chain connects TRBV18 to TRBJ2-1, with D perhaps TRBD2 (6 bases). The CDR3 spans 13 residues. V was shortened by 2 bases and J by 9 bases, with 11 bases between the two germline ends. From germline, CDR1 is KGHSH and CDR2 LQKENI.

The rearrangement links TRBV27 to TRBJ2-1; tentatively, D is TRBD2 (6 bases). Germline lookup yields CDR1 MNHEY and CDR2 SMNVEV (reference sequence). Trimming stripped 5 bases from V and 0 bases from J, with 11 bases between. The CDR3 has 15 residues. CDR3 loop: CASSAAGSSYNEQFF. The CDR3 region has the DNA TGTGCCAGCAGTGCAGCGGGCTCCTCCTACAATGAGCAGTTCTTC.

This clone was detected once. J is TRBJ2-1 and V is TRBV29-1, with 8 bases identical to TRBD1. V lost 4 bases and J lost 7; bases outside the gene matches: 6. Germline CDR1 is SQVTM and CDR2 is ANQGSEA. This CDR3 region has 13 residues. In DNA form, the CDR3 reads TGCAGCGTTGGCCGGGACAGGATGAATGAGCAGTTCTTC. Amino acid sequence: CSVGRDRMNEQFF.

The chain joins TRBV12-3 or TRBV12-4 to TRBJ2-1, with 8 positions matching TRBD1. J gave up 7 bases and V 10 bases, and 9 bases lay outside the gene matches. There are 13 residues in the CDR3. CDR3 in DNA: TGTGCCATCCCCGGACAGGGCGGGAATGAGCAGTTCTTC. Translated, it gives CAIPGQGGNEQFF.

The rearrangement links TRBV15 to TRBJ2-2; D possibly corresponds to TRBD2 (6 bases). Trimming took off 2 bases at V and 6 bases at J, with 13 bases between the two ends. The CDR3 is 15 residues long. The V gene's germline CDR1 is LNHNV and CDR2 YYDKDF (reference sequence). CDR3 residues: CATSRLGEVAGELFF. The CDR3 nucleotides are TGTGCCACCAGCAGACTGGGGGAGGTGGCCGGGGAGCTGTTTTTT.

A single count supports this clone. The chain carries TRBV29-1 and TRBJ2-1, with a tentative D call TRBD2 (5 bases). This CDR3 contains 11 residues. V was pared by 8 bases and J by 1 base, with 6 bases between. In germline, CDR1 is SQVTM, CDR2 ANQGSEA. The CDR3: CSWRSYNEQFF. CDR3 nucleotide sequence: TGCAGCTGGAGGTCCTACAATGAGCAGTTCTTC.

This chain connects TRBV27 to TRBJ2-2, with D possibly being TRBD1 (5 bases). CDR1 and CDR2 from the germline V gene are MNHEY and SMNVEV (reference sequence). The CDR3 is 14 amino acids. V was cut by 4 bases and J by 6 bases, with 12 bases left in between. CDR3 coding DNA: TGTGCCAGCAGTTCCTTCAGGGCCGCCGGGGAGCTGTTTTTT. It yields the protein CASSSFRAAGELFF.

This chain joins TRBV4-1 and TRBJ2-2; D possibly corresponds to TRBD1 (5 bases). This CDR3 is built from 15 residues. Germline CDR1 reads MGHRA; CDR2 reads YSYEKL. With 0 bases removed from V and 6 bases from J, the gap between germline ends came to 11 bases. The CDR3: CASSQDSGNAGELFF. The CDR3, as DNA: TGCGCCAGCAGCCAAGATTCAGGGAATGCCGGGGAGCTGTTTTTT.

Points on this clone: The sample carries other DNA sequences with the same CDR3. The gene calls are TRBV18 and TRBJ1-5, with D tentatively TRBD1 (5 bases). Trimming removed 6 bases at V and 6 bases at J, with 15 bases between. Germline V gives CDR1 KGHSH, CDR2 LQKENI. This CDR3 region has 14 residues. In DNA form, the CDR3 reads TGTGCCAGCTCGCCCGGGACTGGCGGTCAGCCCCAGCATTTT. Its protein product is CASSPGTGGQPQHF.

The CDR3 DNA reads as TGTGCCAGCAGCCCACGACAGGAGTTCTATGGCTACACCTTC. Its translation: CASSPRQEFYGYTF. This chain links TRBV27 with TRBJ1-2, with D tentatively TRBD1 (6 bases). This CDR3 comprises 14 residues. Germline-derived CDR1 and CDR2 are MNHEY and SMNVEV (reference sequence). V was cut by 6 bases and J by 4 bases, with 15 bases left in between.

The V call is TRBV6-2 or TRBV6-3, the J call TRBJ1-2, with 8 bases lining up with TRBD1. CDR1 is MNHEY and CDR2 is SVGEGT in the germline V gene. The CDR3 consists of 14 residues. J lost 5 bases, V lost 5 bases, and 7 bases had no gene match. CDR3 in amino acids: CASSPGTGRYGYTF. CDR3 DNA: TGTGCCAGCAGTCCCGGGACAGGACGGTATGGCTACACCTTC.

This clone occurred once. The chain is built from TRBV10-2 and TRBJ2-1; 10 positions match TRBD2. CDR3 length: 19 amino acids. CDR1 and CDR2 (germline): WSHSY, SAAADI. V lost 1 base and J lost 2; bases outside the gene matches: 11. The CDR3 DNA follows: TGCGCCAGCAGTGAGTTCATGGCTAGCGGGAGTCTCACCTACAATGAGCAGTTCTTC. As protein: CASSEFMASGSLTYNEQFF.